A selection of T cell receptor beta chains follows, all from one sample in a study of blood T cell repertoires in COVID-19. The method was immunoSEQ multiplex PCR; TCRdb's version includes in-frame clones alone and lacks a portion of them. The data contain about 210,000 clones, almost 85% of them singletons. Sequenced material: peripheral blood. The source of these receptors is a woman in her 70s with COVID-19, enrolled during active disease. CDR3s include the opening cysteine and the closing phenylalanine or tryptophan. The D gene is left open where the match is weak. Size tells how often a clone was seen (once, few, many) or the class of an expanded clone, and some rows leave it out.

d_call,v_call,j_call,clone_size,cdr3_aa,cdr3_nt
.,TRBV6-2/TRBV6-3,TRBJ2-5,.,CASSFDRKETQYF,TGTGCCAGCAGTTTTGACAGGAAAGAGACCCAGTACTTC
.,TRBV5-1,TRBJ1-2,.,CASSLGDTDYGYTF,TGCGCCAGCAGCTTGGGTGACACGGATTATGGCTACACCTTC
.,TRBV25-1,TRBJ2-2,.,CASSGLRRGGELFF,TGTGCCAGCAGTGGGCTTAGACGGGGCGGGGAGCTGTTTTTT
TRBD2,TRBV6-5,TRBJ2-7,.,CASRRPGGYEQYF,TGTGCCAGCAGGAGACCGGGAGGCTACGAGCAGTACTTC
TRBD1,TRBV7-8,TRBJ2-7,.,CASSFGTGFAYEQYF,TGTGCCAGCAGCTTCGGGACAGGGTTCGCCTACGAGCAGTACTTC
.,TRBV3-1/TRBV3-2,TRBJ1-3,.,CASSQGWGGLGNTIYF,TGTGCCAGCAGCCAAGGCTGGGGGGGGCTCGGAAACACCATATATTTT
TRBD1,TRBV5-5,TRBJ1-5,.,CASSAAGTVGNQPQHF,TGTGCCAGCAGTGCAGCCGGGACAGTGGGCAATCAGCCCCAGCATTTT
TRBD1,TRBV19,TRBJ1-2,.,CASSTGQLDFYGYTF,TGTGCCAGTAGTACGGGACAGCTAGACTTTTATGGCTACACCTTC
TRBD1,TRBV11-3,TRBJ2-1,.,CASSPGGSYNEQFF,TGTGCCAGCAGCCCAGGGGGCTCCTACAATGAGCAGTTCTTC
TRBD1,TRBV4-1,TRBJ2-2,.,CASSRNSGGMNTGELFF,TGCGCCAGCAGCCGGAATTCAGGGGGCATGAACACCGGGGAGCTGTTTTTT
TRBD1,TRBV12-3/TRBV12-4,TRBJ1-2,.,CASSLNRGYGYTF,TGTGCCAGCAGTTTAAACAGGGGCTATGGCTACACCTTC
.,TRBV21-1,TRBJ2-7,.,CASSKTDRPNYEQYF,TGTGCCAGCAGCAAAACGGACAGGCCCAACTACGAGCAGTACTTC
.,TRBV5-1,TRBJ2-1,.,CASSLGPGQGLYNEQFF,TGCGCCAGCAGCCTCGGACCGGGGCAGGGGCTATACAATGAGCAGTTCTTC
.,TRBV4-1,TRBJ1-2,.,CASSHGPYRAEAYGYTF,TGCGCCAGCAGCCACGGCCCTTACAGGGCAGAGGCCTATGGCTACACCTTC
.,TRBV6-6,TRBJ1-2,.,CASGRGTYYGYTF,TGTGCCAGCGGCCGGGGGACTTACTATGGCTACACCTTC
.,TRBV6-5,TRBJ1-5,.,CASSLNSNQPQHF,TGTGCCAGCAGTCTTAATAGCAATCAGCCCCAGCATTTT
.,TRBV5-4,TRBJ2-1,once,CASSFRSLAESYNEQFF,TGTGCCAGCAGCTTCAGATCTTTAGCGGAGTCATACAATGAGCAGTTCTTC
TRBD2,TRBV5-5,TRBJ2-5,few,CASSSGLAGEETQYF,TGTGCCAGCAGCTCGGGACTAGCGGGAGAAGAGACCCAGTACTTC
.,TRBV6-5,TRBJ1-5,.,CATHGTQSNQPQHF,TGTGCCACCCACGGGACACAGAGCAATCAGCCCCAGCATTTT
.,TRBV2,TRBJ1-2,once,CASAEGRSGYTF,TGTGCCAGCGCTGAAGGGAGGAGTGGCTACACCTTC
TRBD1,TRBV2,TRBJ1-4,.,CASSAGQGGKLFF,TGTGCCAGCAGTGCGGGACAGGGAGGAAAACTGTTTTTT
.,TRBV2,TRBJ2-7,.,CASSADSSYEQYF,TGTGCCAGCAGCGCCGACAGCTCCTACGAGCAGTACTTC
TRBD1,TRBV19,TRBJ2-6,.,CASSITGVRAGANVLTF,TGTGCCAGTAGTATCACAGGGGTAAGAGCTGGGGCCAACGTCCTGACTTTC
.,TRBV11-3,TRBJ1-2,few,CASSPAGLGGYTF,TGTGCCAGCAGCCCCGCGGGCCTCGGCGGCTACACCTTC